The next 22 T cell receptor beta chains were all read from a single sample in a study of blood T cell repertoires in COVID-19. The repertoire was sequenced with immunoSEQ multiplex PCR; TCRdb's copy has only in-frame clones and lacks some. The top ten hold about 26% of the sample, which has tens of thousands of clones, 65% to 90% seen once. Input material: peripheral blood. Source of these receptors: a woman aged 80 or over with active or convalescent COVID-19.

The chain combines TRBV11-2 with TRBJ1-3, with a tentative D call TRBD1 (5 bases). Germline values: CDR1 SGHAT, CDR2 FQNNGV. V dropped 1 base and J dropped 6 bases, with 10 bases sitting between them. CDR3 length: 14 residues. In nucleotides, the CDR3 is TGTGCCAGCAGCTTAGTCGGGGGGATAAACACCATATATTTT. It codes for CASSLVGGINTIYF.

The chain couples TRBV10-3 to TRBJ2-5; 10 bases are a match to TRBD2. V lost 2 bases and J lost 0; bases outside the gene matches: 6. This CDR3 has 17 residues. Germline V gene data show CDR1 as ENHRY and CDR2 as SYGVKD. In DNA, the CDR3 is TGTGCCATCAGTGAGCCAACTAGCGGGGCCTACCAAGAGACCCAGTACTTC. Amino acids: CAISEPTSGAYQETQYF.

The J gene is TRBJ1-1, the V gene TRBV29-1; possibly TRBD1 for D (5 bases). V lost 7 bases and J lost 5, with 17 bases in between. CDR3 length: 13 amino acids. Germline V lookup: CDR1 SQVTM, CDR2 ANQGSEA. The CDR3 loop reads CSASSWGDTEAFF. The CDR3 nucleotides are TGCAGCGCTTCCTCATGGGGGGATACTGAAGCTTTCTTT.

The rearrangement uses TRBV7-9 and TRBJ1-5; D is unclear. V was cut by 5 bases and J by 2 bases, with 7 bases left in between. The germline V gene has CDR1 SEHNR and CDR2 FQNEAQ (reference sequence). The CDR3 is made up of 13 amino acids. The CDR3 DNA is TGTGCCAGCAGCGCCCAGGGCAATCAGCCCCAGCATTTT. This translates into CASSAQGNQPQHF.

The V and J genes are TRBV19 and TRBJ2-7; D gene ambiguous. Germline V gene sequence: CDR1 LNHDA, CDR2 SQIVND (reference sequence). The V end was cut by 8 bases, the J end by 3 bases, with 5 bases between. The CDR3 spans 10 residues. The CDR3 loop reads CASGDYEQYF. The CDR3 nucleotides are TGTGCCAGTGGAGACTACGAGCAGTACTTC. The full variable domain, its missing parts supplied by reference TRBV19 and TRBJ2-7, is DGGITQSPKYLFRKEGQNVTLSCEQNLNHDAMYWYRQDPGQGLRLIYYSQIVNDFQKGDIAEGYSVSREKKESFPLTVTSAQKNPTAFYLCASGDYEQYFGPGTRLTVT.

The CDR3 region is CASSSGIYNEQFF. CDR3 DNA: TGTGCCAGCAGCAGCGGGATCTACAATGAGCAGTTCTTC. The V gene is TRBV12-3 or TRBV12-4, the J gene TRBJ2-1; 7 nucleotides align to TRBD2. V shed 6 bases and J 3 bases; nucleotides not matched to a gene: 2. The CDR3 runs to 13 residues.

The rearrangement uses TRBV6-5 and TRBJ2-1; 8 bases are a match to TRBD2. Germline-derived CDR1 and CDR2 are MNHEY and SVGAGI. CDR3 length: 15 amino acids. V was pared by 0 bases and J by 10 bases, with 8 bases of the junction left unmatched. The CDR3 DNA is TGTGCCAGCAGTTACTCAGGCGGGGGGCTTAGGGAGCAGTTCTTC. Its translation: CASSYSGGGLREQFF.

This clone was found once. This chain joins TRBV2 and TRBJ1-5; D is undetermined. Trimming took 6 bases from V and 4 from J, leaving 10 bases between them. The CDR3 runs to 13 residues. CDR1 is SNHLY, CDR2 FYNNEI, per germline. CDR3 loop: CASRDFRNQPQHF. As DNA, the CDR3 is TGTGCCAGCAGGGACTTCAGAAATCAGCCCCAGCATTTT.

This chain connects TRBV5-6 to TRBJ2-2; possible D gene TRBD2, 6 bases. Germline V gives CDR1 SGHDT, CDR2 YYEEEE. The V and J ends lost 2 bases and 1 base respectively, with 9 bases between them. The CDR3 runs to 15 residues. The CDR3 loop is CASSFGTLNTGELFF. CDR3 DNA sequence: TGTGCCAGCAGCTTTGGGACTCTGAACACCGGGGAGCTGTTTTTT.

CDR3 sequence: CATSAPGQVRELFF. CDR3 nucleotide sequence: TGTGCCACCAGTGCCCCGGGACAGGTAAGAGAACTGTTTTTT. The V call is TRBV24-1, the J call TRBJ1-4, with TRBD1 matching 8 bases. V shed 5 bases and J 12 bases; nucleotides not matched to a gene: 10. The CDR3 spans 14 residues. CDR1 is KGHDR and CDR2 is SFDVKD in the germline V gene.

This clone was found once. The V call is TRBV2, the J call TRBJ2-5; no definite D call. This CDR3 contains 11 residues. V dropped 5 bases and J dropped 5 bases, with 6 bases sitting between them. CDR1 and CDR2 (germline): SNHLY, FYNNEI. CDR3 residues: CASSPRETQYF. CDR3 DNA: TGTGCCAGCAGTCCTAGGGAGACCCAGTACTTC.

The chain couples TRBV27 to TRBJ1-1; 7 bases fit TRBD1. Germline CDR1 and CDR2: MNHEY and SMNVEV (reference sequence). V shed 0 bases, J shed 4 bases, and the junction held 5 bases outside the gene matches. The CDR3 covers 15 residues. The CDR3 loop reads CASSLSTGRFTEAFF. CDR3 DNA sequence: TGTGCCAGCAGTTTATCGACAGGGAGGTTCACTGAAGCTTTCTTT.

This chain uses TRBV7-6 with TRBJ1-4, with unresolved D. The V end lost 5 bases, the J end lost 3 bases, and 19 bases lay between the germline ends. The V gene's germline CDR1 is SGHVS and CDR2 FNYEAQ. The length of the CDR3 is 17 residues. This chain's CDR3 is CASSPTARVSANEKLFF. The CDR3 DNA reads TGTGCCAGCAGCCCGACCGCTCGGGTCTCGGCTAATGAAAAACTGTTTTTT.

V is TRBV15 and J is TRBJ1-1; a weak D match, TRBD1 (5 bases). Trimming cost V 3 bases and J 2 bases, with 13 bases left between them. The CDR3 loop spans 15 amino acids. CDR1 LNHNV and CDR2 YYDKDF come from the germline V gene (reference sequence). The CDR3 reads CATSREKGANTEAFF. CDR3 DNA: TGTGCCACCAGCAGGGAGAAAGGGGCTAACACTGAAGCTTTCTTT.

V and J are TRBV11-2 and TRBJ2-1; 7 positions agree with TRBD1. Looked up from germline, CDR1 is SGHAT and CDR2 is FQNNGV. The CDR3 is 18 residues long. The ends lost 4 bases at V and 2 bases at J; junction bases unmatched: 14. CDR3 residues: CASSSTPKQGITYNEQFF. CDR3 in DNA: TGTGCCAGCAGCTCGACGCCCAAACAGGGGATCACCTACAATGAGCAGTTCTTC.

The chain links TRBV7-8 to TRBJ1-1; D call uncertain. V lost 5 bases to trimming and J lost 9 bases, with 19 bases between them. This CDR3 spans 14 amino acids. CDR1 is SGHVS and CDR2 is FQNEAQ in the germline V gene. The CDR3 loop is CASSPVQVGIQAFF. CDR3 nucleotide sequence: TGTGCCAGCAGCCCCGTCCAGGTCGGGATACAAGCTTTCTTT. The whole variable domain, remainder taken from reference TRBV7-8 and TRBJ1-1, is GAGVSQSPRYKVAKRGQDVALRCDPISGHVSLFWYQQALGQGPEFLTYFQNEAQLDKSGLPSDRFFAERPEGSVSTLKIQRTQQEDSAVYLCASSPVQVGIQAFFGQGTRLTVV.

The gene calls are TRBV5-6 and TRBJ1-6; D uncertain. V was shortened by 1 base and J by 0 bases, with 5 bases between the two germline ends. The CDR3 is 15 residues long. Germline-derived CDR1 and CDR2 are SGHDT and YYEEEE. CDR3 sequence (DNA): TGTGCCAGCAGCTTGATGAGCTCCTATAATTCACCCCTCCACTTT. Translated: CASSLMSSYNSPLHF.

The chain carries TRBV11-2 and TRBJ2-2, with D possibly matching TRBD2 (6 bases). Trimming removed 7 bases at V and 0 bases at J, with 21 bases between. CDR3 length: 18 amino acids. CDR1 and CDR2 (germline): SGHAT, FQNNGV. The CDR3, as DNA: TGTGCCAGCACTCTTCTCCCGCTGCGGGAAACGAACACCGGGGAGCTGTTTTTT. Amino acids: CASTLLPLRETNTGELFF.

The rearrangement links TRBV10-1 to TRBJ2-5, with 12 bases identical to TRBD2. The CDR3 contains 15 residues. CDR1 is WNHNN and CDR2 is SYGVQD in the germline V gene (reference sequence). The ends lost 2 bases at V and 2 bases at J; junction bases unmatched: 0. The CDR3, as DNA: TGCGCCAGCAGTGAGACTAGCGGGGGGCAAGAGACCCAGTACTTC. It encodes CASSETSGGQETQYF.

The chain is built from TRBV6-2 or TRBV6-3 and TRBJ2-7; TRBD1 aligns across 9 bases. The germline V gene has CDR1 MNHEY and CDR2 SVGEGT. J gave up 4 bases and V 5 bases, and 9 bases lay outside the gene matches. The CDR3 loop spans 15 amino acids. CDR3 region: CASSATQTGGYEQYF. The CDR3 DNA is TGTGCCAGCAGTGCCACCCAGACAGGGGGGTACGAGCAGTACTTC.

This sequence joins TRBV28 and TRBJ2-1; D is unclear. This CDR3 is built from 13 residues. The germline V and J ends were trimmed by 6 bases and 6 bases, with 12 bases remaining between them. The germline V gene has CDR1 MDHEN and CDR2 SYDVKM. This chain's CDR3 is CASRPRLLNEQFF. The DNA for the CDR3 is TGTGCCAGCAGGCCCAGGTTACTCAATGAGCAGTTCTTC.

This chain links TRBV5-1 with TRBJ2-3; 8 nucleotides match TRBD2. CDR3 length equals 16 residues. Looked up from germline, CDR1 is SGHRS and CDR2 is YFSETQ. The V and J ends lost 1 base and 2 bases, in that order; junction bases with no gene match: 6. CDR3: CASSLYGGGYTDTQYF. The CDR3 region has the DNA TGCGCCAGCAGCTTGTACGGCGGGGGGTACACAGATACGCAGTATTTT. Using reference TRBV5-1 and TRBJ2-3 for the parts outside the CDR3, the full variable domain is KAGVTQTPRYLIKTRGQQVTLSCSPISGHRSVSWYQQTPGQGLQFLFEYFSETQRNKGNFPGRFSGRQFSNSRSEMNVSTLELGDSALYLCASSLYGGGYTDTQYFGPGTRLTVL.